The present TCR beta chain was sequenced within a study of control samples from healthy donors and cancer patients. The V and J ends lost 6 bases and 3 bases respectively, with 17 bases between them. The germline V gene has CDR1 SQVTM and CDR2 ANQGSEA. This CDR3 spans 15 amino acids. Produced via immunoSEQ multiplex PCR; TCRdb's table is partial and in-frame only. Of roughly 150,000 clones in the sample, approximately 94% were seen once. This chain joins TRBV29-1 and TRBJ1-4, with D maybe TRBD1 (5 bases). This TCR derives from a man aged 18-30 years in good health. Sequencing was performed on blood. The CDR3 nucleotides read TGCAGCGTCCCACTCGGGGGGTCATCTAATGAAAAACTGTTTTTT. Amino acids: CSVPLGGSSNEKLFF.